The subject of this entry is one T cell receptor beta chain. No antigen is known for it. Base qualities are not recorded, but no much larger clone differs from it by a single base. This entry is derived from a study of blood T cell repertoires in COVID-19 (dated by TCRdb to about 2020). Study-wide context: Collaborator samples came from the United States, Italy and Spain and covered acute and convalescent phases of COVID-19. The material from the prospective study consisted of cDNA or gDNA derived from T cells, B-cell-depleted T cells, or PBMCs. Deeply sampled blood TCRbeta repertoires from subjects exposed to, actively infected with, or recovered from COVID-19 were included in the dataset. A freely available public database, intended as a resource for researchers studying the immune response to SARS-CoV-2, is where the repertoires were released. The samples were drawn from the first 160 participants of the ongoing ImmuneRACE study and from under 1,500 subjects provided by 6 global collaborators. The sample metadata nearly always contained a de-identified subject ID, COVID-19 status, age in years and sex. Where available, HLA class I and class II types were taken from metadata supplied by the sample provider and were not determined by assay-based typing. What the research found in general, with its limitations: The amount of clinical and demographic metadata varied by source and participant and was provided uncurated.

Participants in the prospective study were enrolled through a virtual design, were aged 18 to 89 years, and lived in roughly 26 United States geographic areas. In the prospective study, participants were assigned to cohorts based on the clinical history participants reported in a screening survey and a study questionnaire. For ImmuneRACE Cohort 3, a participant was defined as recovered based on two consecutive negative NP/OP PCR tests, clearance by a healthcare professional, or resolution of symptoms. In the prospective study, whole blood, serum and a nasopharyngeal or oropharyngeal swab were collected from each participant by mobile phlebotomists. Additional blood draws and questionnaires over an approximately 2-month period could optionally be provided by prospective study participants. Blood samples from the prospective study were shipped frozen or at room temperature prior to DNA extraction.

The immunoSEQ Assay, a bias-controlled multiplex PCR, was used to amplify TCRbeta CDR3 regions from genomic DNA. Concerning the study's data processing: Nucleated cell counts per sample were estimated from amplification of reference gene primers within the assay. To quantify the absolute abundance of each unique TCRbeta CDR3 rearrangement, sequence reads were collapsed and filtered. For each sample, productive Simpson clonality was calculated as the square root of Simpson's diversity index over productive rearrangements. Held by TCRdb, this immuneACCESS table contains in-frame sequences only and omits some clones. Under half of the omission traces to an unresolved V gene where checked; the cause of the rest is unknown. V, J and clone size derive from that table, while D and trimming were established from the DNA sequence. Present in this sample are around 170,000 clones, approximately 85% of which were seen just once. Around 8.6% of the sample is in the top ten clones.

This sequence was found in a woman younger than 45 who had recovered from COVID-19. Sequencing was carried out using PBMCs or T cells enriched from blood (not recorded which).

CDR3 protein: CACGGAGGTRGYTF. The DNA reads as follows: TGTGCCTGCGGAGGGGCAGGGGGGACGCGGGGCTACACCTTC. The receptor chain draws on TRBV30 and TRBJ1-2; TRBD1 aligns with 7 central bases. According to the germline V gene (reference sequence), CDR1 reads GTSNPN and CDR2 reads SVGIG. The CDR3 goes from the cysteine to the phenylalanine over 14 residues. Of all the DNA, just the CDR3 is kept, 42 bases in frame from base 1. V is trimmed back by 6 bases and J by 8 bases, and the junction contains 15 bases that no gene match accounts for.